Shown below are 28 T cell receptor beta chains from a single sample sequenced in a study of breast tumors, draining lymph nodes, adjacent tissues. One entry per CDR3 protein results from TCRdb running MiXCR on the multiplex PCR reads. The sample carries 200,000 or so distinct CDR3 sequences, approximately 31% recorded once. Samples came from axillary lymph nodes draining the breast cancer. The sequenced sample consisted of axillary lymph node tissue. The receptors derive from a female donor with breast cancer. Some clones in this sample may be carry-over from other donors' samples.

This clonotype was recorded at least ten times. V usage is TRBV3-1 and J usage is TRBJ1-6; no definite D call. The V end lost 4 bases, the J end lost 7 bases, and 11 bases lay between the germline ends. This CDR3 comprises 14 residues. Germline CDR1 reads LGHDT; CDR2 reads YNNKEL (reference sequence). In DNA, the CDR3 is TGTGCCAGCAGCCTCGGGTCGAACAATTCACCCCTCCACTTT. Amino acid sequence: CASSLGSNNSPLHF.

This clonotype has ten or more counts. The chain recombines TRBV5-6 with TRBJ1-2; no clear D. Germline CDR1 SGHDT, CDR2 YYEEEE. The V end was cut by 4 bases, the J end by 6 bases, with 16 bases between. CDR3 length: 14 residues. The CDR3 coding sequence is TGTGCCAGCAGCGGAGATAACGGGTTGAATGGCTACACCTTC. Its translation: CASSGDNGLNGYTF.

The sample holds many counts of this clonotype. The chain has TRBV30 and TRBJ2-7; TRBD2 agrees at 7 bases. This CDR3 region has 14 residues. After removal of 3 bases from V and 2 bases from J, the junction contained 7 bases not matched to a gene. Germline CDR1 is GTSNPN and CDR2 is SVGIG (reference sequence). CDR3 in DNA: TGTGCCTGGAGCCCCAGCGGGGTCCCCTACGAGCAGTACTTC. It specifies CAWSPSGVPYEQYF.

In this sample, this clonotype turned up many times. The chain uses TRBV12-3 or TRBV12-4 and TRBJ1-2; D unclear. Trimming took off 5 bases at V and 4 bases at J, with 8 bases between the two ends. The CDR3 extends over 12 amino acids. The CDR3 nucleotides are TGTGCCAGCAGTACCGACGGCTATGGCTACACCTTC. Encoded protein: CASSTDGYGYTF.

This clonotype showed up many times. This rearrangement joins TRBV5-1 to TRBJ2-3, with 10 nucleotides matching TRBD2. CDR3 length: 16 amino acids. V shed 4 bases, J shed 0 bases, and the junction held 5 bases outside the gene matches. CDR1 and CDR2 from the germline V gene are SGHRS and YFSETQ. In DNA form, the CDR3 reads TGCGCCAGCAGCGGGGGACTAGCGATTAGCACAGATACGCAGTATTTT. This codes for CASSGGLAISTDTQYF.

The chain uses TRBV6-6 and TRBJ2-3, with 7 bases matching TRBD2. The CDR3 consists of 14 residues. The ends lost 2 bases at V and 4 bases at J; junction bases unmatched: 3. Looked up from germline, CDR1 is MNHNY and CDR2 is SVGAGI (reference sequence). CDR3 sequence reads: CASSYLRGADTQYF. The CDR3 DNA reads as TGTGCCAGCAGTTACCTACGGGGGGCAGATACGCAGTATTTT.

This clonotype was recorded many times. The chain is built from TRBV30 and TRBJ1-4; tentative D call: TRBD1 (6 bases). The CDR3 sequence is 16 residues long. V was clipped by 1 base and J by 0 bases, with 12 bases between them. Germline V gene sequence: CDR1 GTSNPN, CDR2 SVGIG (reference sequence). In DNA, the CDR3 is TGTGCCTGGAGTGACGGGACAACTGCAACTAATGAAAAACTGTTTTTT. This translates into CAWSDGTTATNEKLFF. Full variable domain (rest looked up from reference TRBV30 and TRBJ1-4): SQTIHQWPATLVQPVGSPLSLECTVEGTSNPNLYWYRQAAGRGLQLLFYSVGIGQISSEVPQNLSASRPQDRQFILSSKKLLLSDSGFYLCAWSDGTTATNEKLFFGSGTQLSVL.

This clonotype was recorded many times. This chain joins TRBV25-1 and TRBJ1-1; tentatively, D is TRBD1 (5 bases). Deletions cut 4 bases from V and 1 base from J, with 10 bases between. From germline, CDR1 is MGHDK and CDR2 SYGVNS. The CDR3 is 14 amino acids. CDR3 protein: CASSAPGRNTEAFF. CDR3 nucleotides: TGTGCCAGCAGTGCGCCAGGGAGGAACACTGAAGCTTTCTTT.

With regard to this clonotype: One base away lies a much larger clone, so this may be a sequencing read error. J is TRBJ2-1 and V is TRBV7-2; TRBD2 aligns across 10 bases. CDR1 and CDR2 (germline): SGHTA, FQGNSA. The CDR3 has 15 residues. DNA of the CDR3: TGTGCCAGCAGCTTAGAACTAGCGGGGTACAATGAGCAGCTCTTC. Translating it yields CASSLELAGYNEQLF.

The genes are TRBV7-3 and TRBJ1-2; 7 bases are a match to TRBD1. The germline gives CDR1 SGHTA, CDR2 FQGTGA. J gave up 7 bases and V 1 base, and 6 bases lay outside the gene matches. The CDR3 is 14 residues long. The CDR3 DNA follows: TGTGCCAGCAGCTTAAAGACAGGGAAGGGTGGCTACACCTTC. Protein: CASSLKTGKGGYTF. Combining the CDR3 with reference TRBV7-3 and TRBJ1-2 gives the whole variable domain GAGVSQTPSNKVTEKGKYVELRCDPISGHTALYWYRQSLGQGPEFLIYFQGTGAADDSGLPNDRFFAVRPEGSVSTLKIQRTERGDSAVYLCASSLKTGKGGYTFGSGTRLTVV.

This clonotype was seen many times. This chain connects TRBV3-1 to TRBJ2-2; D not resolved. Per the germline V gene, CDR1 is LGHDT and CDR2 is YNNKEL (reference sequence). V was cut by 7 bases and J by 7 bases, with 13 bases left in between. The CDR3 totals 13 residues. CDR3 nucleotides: TGTGCCAGCATTAACTCCGCCATCGGGGAGCTGTTTTTT. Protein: CASINSAIGELFF.

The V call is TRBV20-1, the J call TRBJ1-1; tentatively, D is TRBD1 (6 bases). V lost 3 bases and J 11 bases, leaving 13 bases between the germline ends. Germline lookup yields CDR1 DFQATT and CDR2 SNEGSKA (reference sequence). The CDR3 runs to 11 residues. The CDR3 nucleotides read TGCAGTGCTAGGGTGGACAGCAGGGCTTTCTTT. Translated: CSARVDSRAFF.

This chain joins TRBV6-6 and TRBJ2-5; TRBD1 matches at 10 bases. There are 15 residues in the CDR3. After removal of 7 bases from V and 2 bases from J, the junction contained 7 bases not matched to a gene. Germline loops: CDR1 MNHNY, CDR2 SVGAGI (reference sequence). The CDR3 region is CASTRTGGAQETQYF. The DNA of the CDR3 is TGTGCCAGCACCCGGACAGGGGGGGCGCAAGAGACCCAGTACTTC.

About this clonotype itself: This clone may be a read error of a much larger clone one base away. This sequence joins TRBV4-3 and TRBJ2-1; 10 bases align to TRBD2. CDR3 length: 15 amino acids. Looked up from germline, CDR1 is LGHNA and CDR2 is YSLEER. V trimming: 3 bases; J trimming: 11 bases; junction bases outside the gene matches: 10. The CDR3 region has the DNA TGCGCCAGCAGCCACCGGCTAGCGGGAGAAGGTAAGCAGTTCTTC. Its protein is CASSHRLAGEGKQFF.

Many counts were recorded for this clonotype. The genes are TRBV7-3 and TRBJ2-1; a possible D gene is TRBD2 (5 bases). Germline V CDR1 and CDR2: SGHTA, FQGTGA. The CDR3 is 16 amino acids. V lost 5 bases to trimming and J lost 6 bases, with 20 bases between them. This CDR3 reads CASSAALDPGSNEQFF. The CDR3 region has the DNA TGTGCCAGCAGCGCCGCACTAGACCCGGGGAGCAATGAGCAGTTCTTC.

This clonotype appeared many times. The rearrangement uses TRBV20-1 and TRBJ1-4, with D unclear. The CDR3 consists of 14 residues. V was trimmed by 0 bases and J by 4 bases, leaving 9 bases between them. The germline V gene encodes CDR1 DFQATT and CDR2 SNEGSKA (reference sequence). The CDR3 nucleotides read TGCAGTGCTAGAGAGGTATTCAGTAATGAAAAACTGTTTTTT. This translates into CSAREVFSNEKLFF.

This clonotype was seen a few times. The CDR3 DNA sequence: TGTGCCAGCAGTTTCGCCCGGCTAGCGCCGAGCTCCTACGAGCAGTACTTC. It yields the protein CASSFARLAPSSYEQYF. V gene TRBV12-3 or TRBV12-4 combines with J gene TRBJ2-7; D perhaps matches TRBD2 (6 bases). V gave up 3 bases and J gave up 0 bases, with 18 bases separating them. This CDR3 spans 17 amino acids.

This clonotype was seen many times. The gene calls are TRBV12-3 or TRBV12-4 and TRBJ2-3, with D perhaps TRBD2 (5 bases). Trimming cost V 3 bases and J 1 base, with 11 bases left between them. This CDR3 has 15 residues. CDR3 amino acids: CASSFTGKGTDTQYF. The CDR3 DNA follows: TGTGCCAGCAGTTTTACCGGGAAGGGCACAGATACGCAGTATTTT.

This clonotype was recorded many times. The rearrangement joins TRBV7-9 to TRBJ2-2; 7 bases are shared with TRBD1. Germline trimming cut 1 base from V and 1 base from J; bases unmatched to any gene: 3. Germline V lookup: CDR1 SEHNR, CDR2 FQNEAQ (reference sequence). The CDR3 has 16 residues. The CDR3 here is CASSLEGGRNTGELFF. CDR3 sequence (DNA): TGTGCCAGCAGCTTAGAAGGGGGCAGGAACACCGGGGAGCTGTTTTTT.

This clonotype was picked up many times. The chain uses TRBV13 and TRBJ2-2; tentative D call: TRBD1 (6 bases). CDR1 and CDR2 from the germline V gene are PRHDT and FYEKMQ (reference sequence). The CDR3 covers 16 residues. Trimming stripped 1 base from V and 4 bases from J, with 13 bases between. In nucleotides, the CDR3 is TGTGCCAGCAGCTTAGTCCCAGGGGATCGCACCGGGGAGCTGTTTTTT. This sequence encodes CASSLVPGDRTGELFF.

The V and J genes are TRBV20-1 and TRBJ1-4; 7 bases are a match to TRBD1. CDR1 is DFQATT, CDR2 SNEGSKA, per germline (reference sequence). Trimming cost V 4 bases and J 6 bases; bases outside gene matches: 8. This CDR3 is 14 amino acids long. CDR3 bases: TGCAGTGCTATCACCAGGGGGGCGGATGAAAAACTGTTTTTT. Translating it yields CSAITRGADEKLFF.

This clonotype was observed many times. The CDR3 DNA reads TGTGCCAGCAGGGGGACTGCGAGCTCCTACAATGAGCAGTTCTTC. As protein: CASRGTASSYNEQFF. This rearrangement joins TRBV12-3 or TRBV12-4 to TRBJ2-1, with D tentatively TRBD2 (6 bases). This CDR3 region has 15 residues. The ends were cut back, 6 bases at V and 0 bases at J, with 12 bases in the middle.

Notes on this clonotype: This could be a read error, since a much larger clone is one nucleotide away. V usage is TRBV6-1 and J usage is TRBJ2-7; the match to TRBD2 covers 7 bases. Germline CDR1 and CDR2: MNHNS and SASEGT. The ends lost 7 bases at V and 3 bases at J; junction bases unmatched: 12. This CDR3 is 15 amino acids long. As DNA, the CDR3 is TGTGCCAGCACCTCGGGGACTACCCAGGACTACGAGCAGTACTTC. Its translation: CASTSGTTQDYEQYF.

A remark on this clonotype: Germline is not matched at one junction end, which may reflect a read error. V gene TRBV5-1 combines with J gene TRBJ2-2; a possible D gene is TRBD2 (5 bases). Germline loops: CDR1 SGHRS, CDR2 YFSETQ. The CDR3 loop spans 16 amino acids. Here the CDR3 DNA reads TGCGCCAGCAGCTTGGTCTCGGGAACTAACACCGGGGAGCTGCTTTTT. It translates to CASSLVSGTNTGELLF.

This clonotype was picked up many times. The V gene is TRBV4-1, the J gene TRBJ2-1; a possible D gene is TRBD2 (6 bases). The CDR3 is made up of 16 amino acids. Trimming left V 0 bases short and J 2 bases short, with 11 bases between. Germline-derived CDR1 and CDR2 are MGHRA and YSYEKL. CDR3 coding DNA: TGCGCCAGCAGCCAAGACCGGGCGGGAACCTACAATGAGCAGTTCTTC. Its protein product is CASSQDRAGTYNEQFF.

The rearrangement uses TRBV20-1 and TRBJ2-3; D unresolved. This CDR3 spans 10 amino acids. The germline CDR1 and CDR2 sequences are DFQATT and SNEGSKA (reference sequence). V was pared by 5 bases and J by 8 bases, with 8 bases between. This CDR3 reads CSALQGTQYF. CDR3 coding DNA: TGCAGTGCTCTCCAAGGTACGCAGTATTTT.

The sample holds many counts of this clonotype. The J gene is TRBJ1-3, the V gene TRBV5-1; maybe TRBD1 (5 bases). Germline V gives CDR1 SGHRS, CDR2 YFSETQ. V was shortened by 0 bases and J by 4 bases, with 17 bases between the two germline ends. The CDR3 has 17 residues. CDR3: CASSLGFRDERGNTIYF. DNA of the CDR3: TGCGCCAGCAGCTTGGGGTTCCGGGACGAAAGAGGAAACACCATATATTTT. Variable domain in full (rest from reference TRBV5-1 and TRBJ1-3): KAGVTQTPRYLIKTRGQQVTLSCSPISGHRSVSWYQQTPGQGLQFLFEYFSETQRNKGNFPGRFSGRQFSNSRSEMNVSTLELGDSALYLCASSLGFRDERGNTIYFGEGSWLTVV.

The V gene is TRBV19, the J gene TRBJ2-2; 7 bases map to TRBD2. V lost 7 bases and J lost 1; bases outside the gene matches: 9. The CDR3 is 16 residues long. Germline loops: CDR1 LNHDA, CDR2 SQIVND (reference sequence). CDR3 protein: CASTSAGIVNTGELFF. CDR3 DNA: TGTGCCAGTACCTCAGCGGGGATAGTGAACACCGGGGAGCTGTTTTTT.